Following are 32 T cell receptor beta chains from one sample sequenced in a study of control samples from healthy donors and cancer patients. Assay: immunoSEQ multiplex PCR; the TCRdb copy retains only in-frame clones and omits some. The table has approximately 110,000 clones, 80% to 90% seen once. Material for sequencing was blood. The receptors were sampled from a woman aged 45-65 years in good health.

The chain has TRBV5-1 and TRBJ2-1; 13 positions match TRBD2. This CDR3 has 17 amino acids. V was clipped by 4 bases and J by 8 bases; unmatched bases: 12. CDR1 and CDR2 (germline): SGHRS, YFSETQ. The CDR3 loop reads CASSPLTSGGAVDEQFF. CDR3 bases: TGCGCCAGCAGCCCCCTAACTAGCGGGGGGGCCGTCGATGAGCAGTTCTTC.

J is TRBJ2-3 and V is TRBV5-4; TRBD2 agrees at 8 bases. Trimming took 3 bases from V and 4 from J; bases not matched to a gene: 10. The CDR3 totals 16 residues. Germline CDR1 reads SGHNT; CDR2 reads YYREEE (reference sequence). CDR3 coding DNA: TGTGCCAGCAGCTCACGGGCCCCCGGGGGGGCAGATACGCAGTATTTT. Its protein product is CASSSRAPGGADTQYF.

The rearrangement joins TRBV6-2 or TRBV6-3 to TRBJ1-3; D call uncertain. Germline CDR1 MNHEY, CDR2 SVGEGT. The CDR3 has 15 amino acids. V lost 2 bases to trimming and J lost 0 bases, with 8 bases between them. Written as DNA, the CDR3 is TGTGCCAGCAGTTACGCTCCCGGCTCTGGAAACACCATATATTTT. Residues: CASSYAPGSGNTIYF.

This CDR3 reads CASSPLSEQFF. The DNA for the CDR3 is TGTGCCAGCAGCCCACTTTCTGAGCAGTTCTTC. V usage is TRBV6-2 or TRBV6-3 and J usage is TRBJ2-1; D remains ambiguous. The ends were cut back, 6 bases at V and 9 bases at J, with 9 bases in the middle. CDR1 and CDR2 from the germline V gene are MNHEY and SVGEGT. The CDR3 sequence is 11 residues long.

This sequence joins TRBV28 and TRBJ1-2, with 12 bases identical to TRBD1. The V segment lost 8 bases and the J segment 5 bases; nucleotides outside the gene matches: 3. Germline values: CDR1 MDHEN, CDR2 SYDVKM. This CDR3 comprises 13 residues. CDR3: CASRDRGRYGYTF. The CDR3 coding sequence is TGTGCCAGCCGGGACAGGGGGCGTTATGGCTACACCTTC.

This chain links TRBV5-4 with TRBJ1-1, with D possibly being TRBD1 (5 bases). V was clipped by 0 bases and J by 5 bases, with 5 bases between them. The CDR3 spans 12 residues. Germline CDR1 SGHNT, CDR2 YYREEE (reference sequence). The CDR3 nucleotides read TGTGCCAGCAGCTTGGACAGGACTGAAGCTTTCTTT. Translation: CASSLDRTEAFF.

The V and J genes are TRBV9 and TRBJ2-2; the D is unclear. Germline values: CDR1 SGDLS, CDR2 YYNGEE. V was cut by 0 bases and J by 4 bases, with 7 bases left in between. The CDR3 consists of 14 residues. CDR3 nucleotides: TGTGCCAGCAGCGTAGGCACGCTCACCGGGGAGCTGTTTTTT. Its translation: CASSVGTLTGELFF.

The chain has TRBV4-1 and TRBJ1-6; D is undetermined. CDR1 and CDR2 from the germline V gene are MGHRA and YSYEKL. V lost 0 bases to trimming and J lost 5 bases, with 11 bases between them. This CDR3 contains 16 residues. The DNA of the CDR3 is TGCGCCAGCAGCCAAGACGCGGATACGAATAATTCACCCCTCCACTTT. This translates into CASSQDADTNNSPLHF.

This clone appeared a few times. The chain is built from TRBV19 and TRBJ1-3; D is undetermined. The V gene's germline CDR1 is LNHDA and CDR2 SQIVND (reference sequence). The CDR3 has 16 amino acids. Trimming removed 6 bases from V and 1 base from J, with 16 bases in between. The CDR3 DNA is TGTGCCAGTAGGGGAACGGGCCACCTGTCTGGAAACACCATATATTTT. Its translation is CASRGTGHLSGNTIYF.

V and J are TRBV7-2 and TRBJ2-5; D is perhaps TRBD2 (7 bases). The CDR3 runs to 13 residues. Looked up from germline, CDR1 is SGHTA and CDR2 is FQGNSA. V lost 5 bases and J 7 bases, leaving 14 bases between the germline ends. CDR3 nucleotides: TGTGCCAGCAGCCCTGGGGGGGGCTCGACCCAGTACTTC. This translates into CASSPGGGSTQYF.

This sequence joins TRBV18 and TRBJ1-1; TRBD1 aligns across 7 bases. Germline CDR1 and CDR2: KGHSH and LQKENI. With 3 bases clipped from V and 0 bases from J, the junction kept 10 bases outside the gene matches. The CDR3 is made up of 17 amino acids. CDR3 sequence reads: CASSPGYAGQMNTEAFF. Written as DNA, the CDR3 is TGTGCCAGCTCACCCGGTTACGCGGGACAGATGAACACTGAAGCTTTCTTT.

J is TRBJ1-5 and V is TRBV28; D ambiguous. V shed 6 bases and J shed 5 bases, with 11 bases lying between them. Germline V lookup: CDR1 MDHEN, CDR2 SYDVKM. The CDR3 is 13 residues long. The CDR3 sequence is CASSTSLDQPQHF. DNA for the CDR3: TGTGCCAGCAGCACGTCTTTAGATCAGCCCCAGCATTTT.

The chain recombines TRBV18 with TRBJ1-1; unclear D gene. The CDR3 has 13 amino acids. The V gene's germline CDR1 is KGHSH and CDR2 LQKENI. Trimming took off 2 bases at V and 1 base at J, with 5 bases between the two ends. CDR3 DNA sequence: TGTGCCAGCTCACCAGAACGGAACACTGAAGCTTTCTTT. It encodes CASSPERNTEAFF.

The V gene is TRBV9, the J gene TRBJ2-3, with D perhaps TRBD1 or TRBD2 (7 bases each). The germline V and J ends were trimmed by 3 bases and 4 bases, with 15 bases remaining between them. The CDR3 runs 15 residues. CDR1 and CDR2 (germline): SGDLS, YYNGEE. In nucleotides, the CDR3 is TGTGCCAGCAGCGGACCAGCGGGGACAGCAGATACGCAGTATTTT. It translates to CASSGPAGTADTQYF.

V is TRBV19 and J is TRBJ1-6; D call uncertain. V lost 3 bases and J lost 9, with 6 bases in between. This CDR3 region has 12 residues. CDR1 and CDR2 (germline): LNHDA, SQIVND (reference sequence). CDR3 protein: CASSIPGSPLHF. DNA of the CDR3: TGTGCCAGTAGTATTCCGGGTTCACCCCTCCACTTT.

This chain uses TRBV2 with TRBJ1-1; D is undetermined. Germline V gene data show CDR1 as SNHLY and CDR2 as FYNNEI. The CDR3 consists of 13 residues. The V and J ends lost 6 bases and 0 bases respectively, with 8 bases between them. The CDR3: CASRTQLNTEAFF. The DNA for the CDR3 is TGTGCCAGCAGGACACAGTTGAACACTGAAGCTTTCTTT.

The chain recombines TRBV30 with TRBJ1-1; maybe TRBD1 (6 bases). The CDR3 contains 13 residues. Deletions cut 1 base from V and 4 bases from J, with 10 bases between. CDR1 and CDR2 from the germline V gene are GTSNPN and SVGIG (reference sequence). The CDR3 nucleotides are TGTGCCTGGAGTGAACTCAGGGGCACTGAAGCTTTCTTT. The encoded protein is CAWSELRGTEAFF.

The rearrangement uses TRBV19 and TRBJ1-2; TRBD1 might be the D (5 bases). Trimming took off 5 bases at V and 6 bases at J, with 13 bases between the two ends. The CDR3 length is 13 residues. Per germline, CDR1 LNHDA and CDR2 SQIVND (reference sequence). CDR3 nucleotides: TGTGCCAGTAGTCCCCGGGGGATGGATGGCTACACCTTC. As protein: CASSPRGMDGYTF.

The rearrangement links TRBV28 to TRBJ1-2; D not resolved. The V gene's germline CDR1 is MDHEN and CDR2 SYDVKM. V was trimmed by 5 bases and J by 8 bases, leaving 12 bases between them. The CDR3 is 12 residues long. The CDR3 DNA follows: TGTGCCAGCAGTCGATTGGGTGGAGGCTACACCTTC. It encodes CASSRLGGGYTF.

The chain has TRBV6-6 and TRBJ2-5; D possibly corresponds to TRBD1 (5 bases). There are 16 residues in the CDR3. V gave up 0 bases and J gave up 0 bases, with 11 bases separating them. Per the germline V gene, CDR1 is MNHNY and CDR2 is SVGAGI (reference sequence). DNA of the CDR3: TGTGCCAGCAGTTACTCGGGGTCAGGGTACCAAGAGACCCAGTACTTC. Its translation is CASSYSGSGYQETQYF.

This rearrangement joins TRBV28 to TRBJ1-2, with D perhaps TRBD1 (6 bases). The CDR3 loop spans 13 amino acids. Trimming pared 3 bases from V and 8 bases from J, leaving 13 bases between. The germline V gene encodes CDR1 MDHEN and CDR2 SYDVKM. CDR3 sequence reads: CASSFGQYGGYTF. The CDR3 DNA is TGTGCCAGCAGTTTCGGACAGTACGGCGGCTACACCTTC.

This clone has more than one count but fewer than ten. The CDR3 loop is CASSEVRAAFSYEQYF. The CDR3 nucleotides read TGTGCCAGCAGTGAAGTACGGGCGGCGTTCTCCTACGAGCAGTACTTC. V usage is TRBV6-1 and J usage is TRBJ2-7; D unclear. The CDR3 contains 16 residues. Germline loops: CDR1 MNHNS, CDR2 SASEGT. Trimming removed 1 base at V and 0 bases at J, with 13 bases between.

The rearrangement joins TRBV27 to TRBJ1-6; TRBD1 matches at 7 bases. The germline V gene has CDR1 MNHEY and CDR2 SMNVEV (reference sequence). CDR3 size: 16 residues. Losses at the gene ends were 6 bases for V and 10 bases for J; bases not matched to a gene: 15. In DNA form, the CDR3 reads TGTGCCAGCAGCCTCTCCTCGACAGGGTTCTGGTCACCCCTCCACTTT. Translation: CASSLSSTGFWSPLHF.

The V gene is TRBV2, the J gene TRBJ1-1; D might be TRBD1 (6 bases). CDR3 length: 14 amino acids. V gave up 5 bases and J gave up 1 base, with 11 bases separating them. The germline CDR1 and CDR2 sequences are SNHLY and FYNNEI. CDR3 nucleotides: TGTGCCAGCAGTTCAGGGGTTTGGAACACTGAAGCTTTCTTT. Residues: CASSSGVWNTEAFF.

The chain employs TRBV28 and TRBJ2-7, with D perhaps matching TRBD1 (5 bases). Germline loops: CDR1 MDHEN, CDR2 SYDVKM. The CDR3 covers 15 residues. Trimming cost V 6 bases and J 4 bases, with 19 bases left between them. The CDR3 coding sequence is TGTGCCAGCAGCTTCGCCGAACAGGTTAGGTACGAGCAGTACTTC. Translation: CASSFAEQVRYEQYF.

The rearrangement joins TRBV27 to TRBJ2-5; possibly TRBD2 for D (5 bases). The CDR3 is made up of 16 amino acids. Trimming shortened V by 2 bases and J by 2 bases, and 15 bases separated the two germline ends. Germline V gene data show CDR1 as MNHEY and CDR2 as SMNVEV (reference sequence). The CDR3 reads CASSLRRLGGQETQYF. In DNA form, the CDR3 reads TGTGCCAGCAGTTTACGGCGGTTGGGCGGGCAAGAGACCCAGTACTTC.

V gene TRBV24-1 combines with J gene TRBJ2-3, with 7 bases aligning to TRBD1. Germline V gene sequence: CDR1 KGHDR, CDR2 SFDVKD. This CDR3 has 15 residues. The V segment lost 5 bases and the J segment 2 bases; nucleotides outside the gene matches: 6. CDR3 loop: CATSGQGVHTDTQYF. As DNA, the CDR3 is TGTGCCACCAGTGGCCAGGGGGTTCACACAGATACGCAGTATTTT.

Only one count was recorded for this clone. This chain links TRBV7-9 with TRBJ1-2; D might be TRBD1 (5 bases). Germline V gene sequence: CDR1 SEHNR, CDR2 FQNEAQ (reference sequence). The length of the CDR3 is 13 residues. V lost 0 bases to trimming and J lost 7 bases, with 9 bases between them. CDR3 bases: TGTGCCAGCAGCTTAGCTGGGGCCCTTGGCTACACCTTC. Translation: CASSLAGALGYTF.

The chain couples TRBV24-1 to TRBJ1-2; D perhaps matches TRBD1 (6 bases). The V gene lost 0 bases and the J gene lost 7 bases, with 8 bases spanning the gap. Germline assignment: CDR1 KGHDR and CDR2 SFDVKD. The CDR3 spans 13 residues. The DNA for the CDR3 is TGTGCCACCAGTGATTTGGGGGGCGCTGGCTACACCTTC. Protein product: CATSDLGGAGYTF.

In this sample, this clone turned up once. V gene TRBV19 combines with J gene TRBJ2-1; 9 nucleotides match TRBD1. Germline V gene sequence: CDR1 LNHDA, CDR2 SQIVND (reference sequence). The CDR3 runs to 13 residues. Unmatched junction bases numbered 8, after V lost 5 bases and J lost 12 bases. The CDR3 reads CASSPGQGGRQFF. DNA of the CDR3: TGTGCCAGTAGTCCGGGACAGGGAGGGAGGCAGTTCTTC.

The chain recombines TRBV11-1 with TRBJ1-2; D ambiguous. From germline, CDR1 is SGHAT and CDR2 FQDESV (reference sequence). The CDR3 totals 14 residues. The germline V and J ends were trimmed by 1 base and 8 bases, with 14 bases remaining between them. The CDR3 protein is CASSLVQDLEGYTF. In nucleotides, the CDR3 is TGTGCCAGCAGCTTAGTCCAGGACTTGGAGGGCTACACCTTC.

The chain couples TRBV10-2 to TRBJ1-5; D is ambiguous. This CDR3 has 15 residues. Germline-derived CDR1 and CDR2 are WSHSY and SAAADI. V lost 0 bases to trimming and J lost 2 bases, with 8 bases between them. As DNA, the CDR3 is TGCGCCAGCAGTGAGTCTAGGGCCGGCAATCAGCCCCAGCATTTT. This encodes CASSESRAGNQPQHF.